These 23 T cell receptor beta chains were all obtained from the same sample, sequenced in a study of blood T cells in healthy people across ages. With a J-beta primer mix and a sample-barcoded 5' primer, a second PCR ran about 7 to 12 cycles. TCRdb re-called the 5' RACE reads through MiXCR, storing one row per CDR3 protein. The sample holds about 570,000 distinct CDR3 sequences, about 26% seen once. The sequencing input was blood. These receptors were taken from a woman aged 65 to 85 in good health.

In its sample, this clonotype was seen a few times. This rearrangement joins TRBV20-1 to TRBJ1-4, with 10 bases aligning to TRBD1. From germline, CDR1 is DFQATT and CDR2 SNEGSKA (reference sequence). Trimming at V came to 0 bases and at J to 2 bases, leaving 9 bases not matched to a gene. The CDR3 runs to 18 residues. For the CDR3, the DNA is TGCAGTGCTAGAGATCTCAGGGGGGGACAGGGGACTAATGAAAAACTGTTTTTT. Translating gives CSARDLRGGQGTNEKLFF.

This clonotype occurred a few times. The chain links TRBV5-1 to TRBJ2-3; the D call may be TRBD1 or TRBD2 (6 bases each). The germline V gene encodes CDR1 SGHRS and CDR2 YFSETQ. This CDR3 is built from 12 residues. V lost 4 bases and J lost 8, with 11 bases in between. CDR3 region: CASSEGGFTQYF. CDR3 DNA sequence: TGCGCCAGCAGCGAAGGGGGGTTTACGCAGTATTTT. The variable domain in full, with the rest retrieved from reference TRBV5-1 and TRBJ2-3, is KAGVTQTPRYLIKTRGQQVTLSCSPISGHRSVSWYQQTPGQGLQFLFEYFSETQRNKGNFPGRFSGRQFSNSRSEMNVSTLELGDSALYLCASSEGGFTQYFGPGTRLTVL.

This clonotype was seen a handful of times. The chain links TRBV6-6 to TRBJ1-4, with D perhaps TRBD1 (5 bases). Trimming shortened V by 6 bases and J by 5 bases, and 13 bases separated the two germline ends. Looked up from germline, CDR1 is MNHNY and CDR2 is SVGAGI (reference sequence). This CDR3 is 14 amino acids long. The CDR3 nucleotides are TGTGCCAGCAGCCCAACCTCAGGGAATGAAAAACTGTTTTTT. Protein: CASSPTSGNEKLFF.

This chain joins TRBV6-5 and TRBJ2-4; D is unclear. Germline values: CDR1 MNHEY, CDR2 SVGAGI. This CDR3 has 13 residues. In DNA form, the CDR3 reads TGTGTGACCCGCACCTTAGCCAAAAACATTCAGTACTTC. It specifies CVTRTLAKNIQYF.

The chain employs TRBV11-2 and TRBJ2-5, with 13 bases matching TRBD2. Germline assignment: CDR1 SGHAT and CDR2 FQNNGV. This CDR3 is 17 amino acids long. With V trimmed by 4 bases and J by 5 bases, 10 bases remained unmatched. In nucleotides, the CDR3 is TGTGCCAGCAGCTCCGGAACTAGCGGGGGGGCCAGGGAGACCCAGTACTTC. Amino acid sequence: CASSSGTSGGARETQYF.

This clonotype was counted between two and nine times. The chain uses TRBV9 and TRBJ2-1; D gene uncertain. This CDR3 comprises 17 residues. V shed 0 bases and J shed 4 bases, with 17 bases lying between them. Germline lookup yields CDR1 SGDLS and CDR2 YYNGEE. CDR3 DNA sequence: TGTGCCAGCAGCGTAGGCCATAACCCTGGTAGGTACAATGAGCAGTTCTTC. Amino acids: CASSVGHNPGRYNEQFF.

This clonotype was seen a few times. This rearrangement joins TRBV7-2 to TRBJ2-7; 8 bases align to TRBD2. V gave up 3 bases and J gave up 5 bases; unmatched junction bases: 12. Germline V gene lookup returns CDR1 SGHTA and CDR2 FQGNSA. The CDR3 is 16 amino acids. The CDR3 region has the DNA TGTGCCAGCAGCTTGGAATCTCGGGGGGGCTGGAACGAGCAGTACTTC. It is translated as CASSLESRGGWNEQYF.

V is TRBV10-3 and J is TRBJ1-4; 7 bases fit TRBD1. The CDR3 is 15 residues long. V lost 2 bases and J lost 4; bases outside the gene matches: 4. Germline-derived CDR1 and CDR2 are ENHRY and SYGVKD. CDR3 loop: CAISEQRDSNEKLFF. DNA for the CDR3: TGTGCCATCAGTGAGCAAAGGGACAGTAATGAAAAACTGTTTTTT.

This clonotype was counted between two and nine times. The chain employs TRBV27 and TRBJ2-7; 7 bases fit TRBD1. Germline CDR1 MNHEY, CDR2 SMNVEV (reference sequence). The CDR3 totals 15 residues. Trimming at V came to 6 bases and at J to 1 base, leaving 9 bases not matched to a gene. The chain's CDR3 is CASRFDRASSYEQYF. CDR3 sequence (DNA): TGTGCCAGCAGATTTGACAGGGCATCGTCCTACGAGCAGTACTTC.

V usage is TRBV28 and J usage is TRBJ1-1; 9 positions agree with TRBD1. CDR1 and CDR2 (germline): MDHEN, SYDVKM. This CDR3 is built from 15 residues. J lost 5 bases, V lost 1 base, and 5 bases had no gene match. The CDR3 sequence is CASSLSGTGRTEAFF. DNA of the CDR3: TGTGCCAGCAGTTTATCCGGGACAGGGCGGACTGAAGCTTTCTTT.

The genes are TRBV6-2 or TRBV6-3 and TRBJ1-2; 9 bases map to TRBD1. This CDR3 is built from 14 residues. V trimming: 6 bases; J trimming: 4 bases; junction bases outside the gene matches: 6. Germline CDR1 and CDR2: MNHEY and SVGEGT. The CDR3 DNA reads TGTGCCAGCAGACCCGGGACAGGGCCCTATGGCTACACCTTC. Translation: CASRPGTGPYGYTF.

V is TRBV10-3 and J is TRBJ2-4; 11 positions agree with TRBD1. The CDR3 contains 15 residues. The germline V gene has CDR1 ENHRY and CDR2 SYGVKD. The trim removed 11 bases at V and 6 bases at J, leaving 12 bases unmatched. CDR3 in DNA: TGTGCCGCGGGATCCGGGACAGGGGGATCAAACATTCAGTACTTC. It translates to CAAGSGTGGSNIQYF.

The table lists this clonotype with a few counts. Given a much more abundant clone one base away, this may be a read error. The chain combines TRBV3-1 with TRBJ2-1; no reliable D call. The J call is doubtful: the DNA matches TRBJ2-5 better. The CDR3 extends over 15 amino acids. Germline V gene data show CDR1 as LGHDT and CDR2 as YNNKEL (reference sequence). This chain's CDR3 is CASSKRPIGLETQYF. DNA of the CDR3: TGTGCCAGCAGCAAAAGGCCGATAGGGTTGGAGACCCAGTACTTC.

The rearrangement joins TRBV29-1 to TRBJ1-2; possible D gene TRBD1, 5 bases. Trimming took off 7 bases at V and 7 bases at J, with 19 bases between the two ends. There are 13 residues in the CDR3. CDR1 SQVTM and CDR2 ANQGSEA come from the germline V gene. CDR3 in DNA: TGCAGCGCACAAGACAGCCACTTACGTGGCTACACCTTC. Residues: CSAQDSHLRGYTF. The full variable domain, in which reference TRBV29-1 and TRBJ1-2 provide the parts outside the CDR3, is SAVISQKPSRDICQRGTSLTIQCQVDSQVTMMFWYRQQPGQSLTLIATANQGSEATYESGFVIDKFPISRPNLTFSTLTVSNMSPEDSSIYLCSAQDSHLRGYTFGSGTRLTVV.

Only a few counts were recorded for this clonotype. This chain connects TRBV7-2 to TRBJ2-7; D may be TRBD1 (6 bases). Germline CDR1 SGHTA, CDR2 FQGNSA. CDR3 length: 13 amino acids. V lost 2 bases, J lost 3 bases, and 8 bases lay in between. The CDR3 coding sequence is TGTGCCAGCAGCTTAAAGGGGGTCTACGAGCAGTACTTC. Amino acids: CASSLKGVYEQYF.

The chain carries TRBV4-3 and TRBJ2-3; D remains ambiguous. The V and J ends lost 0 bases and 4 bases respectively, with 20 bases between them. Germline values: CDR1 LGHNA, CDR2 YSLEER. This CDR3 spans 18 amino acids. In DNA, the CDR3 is TGCGCCAGCAGCCAAGAGGTTTCATTGGGTCTAGGAGCAGATACGCAGTATTTT. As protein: CASSQEVSLGLGADTQYF.

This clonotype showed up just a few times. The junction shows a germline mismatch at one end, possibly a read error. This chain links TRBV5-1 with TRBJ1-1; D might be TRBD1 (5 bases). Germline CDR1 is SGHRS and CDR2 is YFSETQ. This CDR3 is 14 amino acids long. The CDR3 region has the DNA TGCGCCAGCTGCTTAAGGGACGGTCAGGCGGAAGCTTTCTTT. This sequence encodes CASCLRDGQAEAFF. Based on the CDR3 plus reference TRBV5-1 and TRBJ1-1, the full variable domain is KAGVTQTPRYLIKTRGQQVTLSCSPISGHRSVSWYQQTPGQGLQFLFEYFSETQRNKGNFPGRFSGRQFSNSRSEMNVSTLELGDSALYLCASCLRDGQAEAFFGQGTRLTVV.

CDR3 in DNA: TGTGCTAGTGGTCCGCAAACGAGACAGGGGGCTAAGGCAGATACGCAGTATTTT. As protein: CASGPQTRQGAKADTQYF. The J gene is TRBJ2-3, the V gene TRBV12-5; TRBD1 agrees at 10 bases. In germline, CDR1 is LGHNT, CDR2 FRNRAP. Trimming removed 5 bases from V and 4 bases from J; junction bases left unmatched: 15. The length of the CDR3 is 18 residues.

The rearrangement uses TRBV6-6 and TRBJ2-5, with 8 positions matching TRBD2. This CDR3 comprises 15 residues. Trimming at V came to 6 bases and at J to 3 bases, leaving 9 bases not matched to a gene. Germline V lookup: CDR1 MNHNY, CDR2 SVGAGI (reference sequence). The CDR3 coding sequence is TGTGCCAGCAGCGGTGTGGGGACTAGGGAAGAGACCCAGTACTTC. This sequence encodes CASSGVGTREETQYF.

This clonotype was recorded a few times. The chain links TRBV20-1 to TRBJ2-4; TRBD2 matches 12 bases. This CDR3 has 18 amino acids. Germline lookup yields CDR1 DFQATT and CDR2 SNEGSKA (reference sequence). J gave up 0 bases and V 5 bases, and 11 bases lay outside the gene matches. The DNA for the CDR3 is TGCAGTGCTGACCGCACTAGCGGGGGGACACTAGCCAAAAACATTCAGTACTTC. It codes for CSADRTSGGTLAKNIQYF.

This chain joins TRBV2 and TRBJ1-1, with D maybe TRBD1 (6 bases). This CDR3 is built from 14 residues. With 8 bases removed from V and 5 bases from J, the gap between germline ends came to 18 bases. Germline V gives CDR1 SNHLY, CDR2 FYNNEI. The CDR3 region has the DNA TGTGCCAGCTCATTAGAAACAGGGTTAACTGAAGCTTTCTTT. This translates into CASSLETGLTEAFF.

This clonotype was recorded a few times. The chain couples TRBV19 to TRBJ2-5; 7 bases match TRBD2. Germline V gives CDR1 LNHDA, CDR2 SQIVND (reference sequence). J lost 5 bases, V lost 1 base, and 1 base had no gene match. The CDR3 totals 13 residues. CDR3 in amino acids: CASSIGGGETQYF. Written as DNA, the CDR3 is TGTGCCAGTAGTATAGGGGGGGGGGAGACCCAGTACTTC. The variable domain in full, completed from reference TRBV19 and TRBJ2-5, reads DGGITQSPKYLFRKEGQNVTLSCEQNLNHDAMYWYRQDPGQGLRLIYYSQIVNDFQKGDIAEGYSVSREKKESFPLTVTSAQKNPTAFYLCASSIGGGETQYFGPGTRLLVL.

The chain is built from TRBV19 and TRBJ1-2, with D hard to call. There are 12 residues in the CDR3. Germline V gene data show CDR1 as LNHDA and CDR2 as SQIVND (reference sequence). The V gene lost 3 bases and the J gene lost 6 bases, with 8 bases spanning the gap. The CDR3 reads CASSIVQNGYTF. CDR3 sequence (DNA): TGTGCCAGTAGTATCGTCCAAAATGGCTACACCTTC.